This TCR beta chain derives from a study of Ad26.COV2.S vaccination and SARS-CoV-2 variants. Profiled with immunoSEQ multiplex PCR; TCRdb holds only in-frame clones, not every one. Found here are about 410,000 clones, less than 90% of them singletons; the top ten hold roughly 3%. Overall study findings and caveats: Vaccinated and placebo-treated recipients had similar non-spike TCR breadth.

To note about this clone: Its antigen is undetermined.

Documented treatment: 15 to 20 received Ad26.COV2.S at low or high dose, single or two shots; several received placebo; per-sample allocation not given. At day 63 after the first vaccine or placebo injection, samples were drawn. A Boston adult aged 18-55 years was the donor. Spike of the Wuhan-strain SARS-CoV-2 was expressed by an Ad26 vector, which formed the vaccine. The sequencing used peripheral blood, collected in a trial of Ad26.COV2.S vaccine versus placebo. This clonotype was sampled from a person aged 18-60 years who received the Ad26.COV2.S COVID-19 vaccine or a placebo.

The CDR3 nucleotides are TGTGCCAGCAGGTCCGGGACAGGGCAGGAGACCCAGTACTTC. Amino acids: CASRSGTGQETQYF. The chain employs TRBV27 and TRBJ2-5, with 9 bases fitting TRBD1. The V gene's germline CDR1 is MNHEY and CDR2 SMNVEV (reference sequence). The CDR3 is 14 amino acids. The ends lost 6 bases at V and 5 bases at J; junction bases unmatched: 7.